The entry that follows covers one TCR beta chain sequence. The sample originates from a study of human T cells and chemical hapten exposure. J was trimmed by 0 bases and V by 5 bases; bases with no gene match: 9. The CDR3 runs to 17 residues. From germline, CDR1 is SEHNR and CDR2 FQNEAQ (reference sequence). The study's library attached unique molecular identifiers to single cDNA molecules. TCRdb analysed the RACE reads with MiXCR anew, one entry per CDR3 protein. The sample contains approximately 100,000 distinct CDR3 sequences, around 9.6% of which appear only once. Regarding time point: pre-sensitization, week 0. Treatment indicated: therapeutic diphenylcyclopropenone sensitization with weekly scalp DPC.

The sequencing used whole blood, collected in connection with sensitization to the hapten diphenylcyclopropenone (DPC). The TCR was taken from a woman in her thirties or forties with alopecia areata. Some clones in this sample may be carry-over from other donors' samples. The chain has TRBV7-9 and TRBJ1-4, with 7 bases aligning to TRBD1. The CDR3 nucleotides read TGTGCCAGCAGCCGGGGACAGAATTTAGCAACTAATGAAAAACTGTTTTTT. It codes for CASSRGQNLATNEKLFF.